Each of the 27 T cell receptor beta chains below was sequenced from the same sample in a study of T cells in Graves' hyperthyroidism and ophthalmopathy (dated by TCRdb to the late 2010s). Preparation of the library involved multiplex PCR. Sequencing instrument: Illumina HiSeq 2000. TCR beta CDR3 regions were amplified from RNA transcripts. The first round of RT-PCR for the TCR CDR3 was performed with the HTBI primer set and the Qiagen OneStep RT-PCR kit. The public reads were reprocessed in TCRdb via fastp at Q25 and MiXCR, keeping in-frame beta chains. Identical CDR3 proteins give one entry, which carries the most common genes and DNA. This sample lists hundreds of thousands of distinct CDR3 sequences; roughly 15% were detected once. The ten largest clones add up to under 15% of the sample. The sample taken for sequencing was blood. These receptor sequences come from a woman in her 50s with Graves' ophthalmopathy.

This clonotype was seen at least ten times. The V gene is TRBV28, the J gene TRBJ2-5; D may be TRBD1 (5 bases). The V end lost 3 bases, the J end lost 4 bases, and 12 bases lay between the germline ends. The germline V gene has CDR1 MDHEN and CDR2 SYDVKM. CDR3 length: 14 residues. The CDR3 loop reads CASSFSRAPETQYF. CDR3 nucleotides: TGTGCCAGCAGTTTTTCCAGGGCACCAGAGACCCAGTACTTC. Drawing the rest from reference TRBV28 and TRBJ2-5, the complete variable domain is DVKVTQSSRYLVKRTGEKVFLECVQDMDHENMFWYRQDPGLGLRLIYFSYDVKMKEKGDIPEGYSVSREKKERFSLILESASTNQTSMYLCASSFSRAPETQYFGPGTRLLVL.

This clonotype was observed many times. V gene TRBV28 combines with J gene TRBJ1-2, with D uncertain. Germline CDR1 and CDR2: MDHEN and SYDVKM. The CDR3 has 14 residues. The germline V and J ends were trimmed by 6 bases and 4 bases, with 15 bases remaining between them. The CDR3 spells CASSSTGRFYGYTF. The DNA of the CDR3 is TGTGCCAGCAGCTCTACGGGGAGGTTCTATGGCTACACCTTC.

This chain uses TRBV19 with TRBJ2-1; D remains ambiguous. The V end lost 4 bases, the J end lost 8 bases, and 9 bases lay between the germline ends. Germline V gives CDR1 LNHDA, CDR2 SQIVND (reference sequence). The CDR3 has 12 amino acids. CDR3 DNA sequence: TGTGCCAGTAGTAATCTAGGATATGAGCAGTTCTTC. It translates to CASSNLGYEQFF.

This clonotype has a count of ten or more. The CDR3 sequence: CASSLSGTALEAFF. The CDR3 DNA reads TGTGCCAGCAGTTTGTCCGGGACGGCACTTGAAGCTTTCTTT. This chain connects TRBV12-3 or TRBV12-4 to TRBJ1-1; perhaps TRBD1 as D (5 bases). With 3 bases removed from V and 7 bases from J, the gap between germline ends came to 15 bases. This CDR3 contains 14 residues.

This chain joins TRBV3-1 and TRBJ2-2; D tentatively reads TRBD1 or TRBD2 (5 bases each). V lost 8 bases and J lost 8, with 27 bases in between. Per the germline V gene, CDR1 is LGHDT and CDR2 is YNNKEL (reference sequence). The CDR3 contains 17 residues. As DNA, the CDR3 is TGTGCCAGCTCAACGACGGGGCCAGGTGCTGGGTCAGGGGAGCTGTTTTTT. It yields the protein CASSTTGPGAGSGELFF.

This clonotype has a single count. This rearrangement joins TRBV20-1 to TRBJ1-4, with TRBD1 matching 7 bases. The CDR3 length is 16 residues. The germline CDR1 and CDR2 sequences are DFQATT and SNEGSKA (reference sequence). Germline trimming cut 1 base from V and 0 bases from J; bases unmatched to any gene: 5. CDR3 DNA sequence: TGCAGTGCTAGAGCTTGGGACAGATCAACTAATGAAAAACTGTTTTTT. Protein sequence: CSARAWDRSTNEKLFF.

With respect to this clonotype: Just one base apart from a much larger clone, this may be a read error. This sequence joins TRBV5-1 and TRBJ2-2, with TRBD2 matching 9 bases. Trimming removed 4 bases from V and 2 bases from J; junction bases left unmatched: 6. The germline CDR1 and CDR2 sequences are SGHRS and YFSETQ. The CDR3 runs to 16 residues. The CDR3, as DNA: TGCGCCAGCAGCCCCACAGCGGGAGGTAACACCGGGGAGCTGTTTTTT. The encoded protein is CASSPTAGGNTGELFF.

This clonotype was counted between two and nine times. The V gene is TRBV19, the J gene TRBJ2-1, with D possibly TRBD2 on 6 matching bases. The CDR3 is made up of 13 amino acids. Germline CDR1 reads LNHDA; CDR2 reads SQIVND (reference sequence). V was pared by 4 bases and J by 8 bases, with 12 bases between. The CDR3 region is CASSTGVQDEQFF. CDR3 in DNA: TGTGCCAGTAGTACGGGAGTTCAGGATGAGCAGTTCTTC.

This clonotype was seen at least ten times. The V and J genes are TRBV5-1 and TRBJ2-1, with TRBD2 matching 7 bases. Per the germline V gene, CDR1 is SGHRS and CDR2 is YFSETQ. V was clipped by 1 base and J by 8 bases; unmatched bases: 9. CDR3 size: 15 residues. CDR3 DNA: TGCGCCAGCAGCTTGTCGACTAGCCCTACCGATGAGCAGTTCTTC. Protein: CASSLSTSPTDEQFF.

This clonotype was recorded many times. The chain is built from TRBV20-1 and TRBJ2-7; 9 bases agree with TRBD1. The CDR3 is 14 amino acids. Germline V CDR1 and CDR2: DFQATT, SNEGSKA (reference sequence). J was trimmed by 6 bases and V by 3 bases; bases with no gene match: 9. CDR3 amino acids: CSASPGQGFLEQYF. The CDR3 coding sequence is TGCAGTGCTAGCCCGGGACAGGGTTTTCTCGAGCAGTACTTC.

This clonotype was seen repeatedly, ten times or more. This chain connects TRBV7-2 to TRBJ2-7; TRBD2 aligns across 7 bases. V gave up 1 base and J gave up 2 bases; unmatched junction bases: 5. The CDR3 sequence is 15 residues long. Germline V gives CDR1 SGHTA, CDR2 FQGNSA. The CDR3 is CASSLVAGVPYEQYF. CDR3 DNA sequence: TGTGCCAGCAGCTTAGTTGCGGGAGTCCCCTACGAGCAGTACTTC.

This clonotype has at least ten counts. The rearrangement links TRBV2 to TRBJ2-1; 13 bases are a match to TRBD2. With 5 bases clipped from V and 7 bases from J, the junction kept 8 bases outside the gene matches. This CDR3 comprises 16 residues. From germline, CDR1 is SNHLY and CDR2 FYNNEI. DNA of the CDR3: TGTGCCAGCAGTCCCCAGACTAGCGGGAGGTTTAATGAGCAGTTCTTC. This codes for CASSPQTSGRFNEQFF.

The chain combines TRBV2 with TRBJ2-7, with no clear D. The V end lost 8 bases, the J end lost 4 bases, and 9 bases lay between the germline ends. CDR1 and CDR2 (germline): SNHLY, FYNNEI. The CDR3 is 11 amino acids. CDR3 DNA: TGTGCCAGCTTCACTGCGTACGAGCAGTACTTC. Translated: CASFTAYEQYF.

The sample holds many counts of this clonotype. The V gene is TRBV7-3, the J gene TRBJ2-1; possible D gene TRBD2, 5 bases. This CDR3 spans 15 amino acids. The V gene lost 6 bases and the J gene lost 7 bases, with 19 bases spanning the gap. Germline CDR1 reads SGHTA; CDR2 reads FQGTGA. In DNA form, the CDR3 reads TGTGCCAGCAGTTCCGGGGTGGCGTCCGGAAATGAGCAGTTCTTC. Residues: CASSSGVASGNEQFF.

The V gene is TRBV29-1, the J gene TRBJ2-1, with 10 bases aligning to TRBD1. The germline V gene has CDR1 SQVTM and CDR2 ANQGSEA. The CDR3 runs to 13 residues. Trimming cost V 6 bases and J 5 bases; bases outside gene matches: 4. The CDR3 coding sequence is TGCAGCGTCCCCGGGACAGGGGACAATGAGCAGTTCTTC. Protein sequence: CSVPGTGDNEQFF.

Note on this clonotype: Just one base apart from a much larger clone, this may be a read error. This sequence joins TRBV5-5 and TRBJ2-2; D ambiguous. CDR3 length equals 14 residues. From germline, CDR1 is SGHKS and CDR2 YYEKEE (reference sequence). Trimming took off 4 bases at V and 0 bases at J, with 7 bases between the two ends. Written as DNA, the CDR3 is TGTGCCAGCAGCCCAGCCCCGAACACCGGGGAGCTGTTTTTT. Its protein is CASSPAPNTGELFF.

The table lists this clonotype with many counts. The V gene is TRBV7-9, the J gene TRBJ2-1, with 8 positions matching TRBD2. CDR3 length equals 17 residues. Germline V lookup: CDR1 SEHNR, CDR2 FQNEAQ (reference sequence). After removal of 8 bases from V and 4 bases from J, the junction contained 16 bases not matched to a gene. The CDR3 is CASGGASEAGGYNEQFF. CDR3 bases: TGTGCCAGCGGAGGTGCCTCCGAGGCGGGAGGTTACAATGAGCAGTTCTTC.

This clonotype was recorded at least ten times. The rearrangement uses TRBV6-1 and TRBJ2-1; 11 positions agree with TRBD2. CDR1 is MNHNS, CDR2 SASEGT, per germline. This CDR3 region has 16 residues. The J segment lost 2 bases and the V segment lost 3 bases, leaving 3 bases of the junction unmatched. The CDR3 bases are TGTGCCAGCAGTGATCTACTAGCGGGAGCCTACAATGAGCAGTTCTTC. Translated, it gives CASSDLLAGAYNEQFF.

This clonotype occurred many times. The V gene is TRBV11-2, the J gene TRBJ2-3; D is possibly TRBD1 or TRBD2 (5 bases each). This CDR3 is 13 amino acids long. Trimming removed 5 bases at V and 6 bases at J, with 12 bases between. CDR1 SGHAT and CDR2 FQNNGV come from the germline V gene. CDR3: CASSPRGLDTQYF. The CDR3 DNA sequence: TGTGCCAGCAGCCCTCGGGGCCTCGATACGCAGTATTTT.

This clonotype was counted ten times or more. This chain links TRBV29-1 with TRBJ2-7, with D uncertain. Per germline, CDR1 SQVTM and CDR2 ANQGSEA. Trimming shortened V by 3 bases and J by 2 bases, and 14 bases separated the two germline ends. The CDR3 covers 14 residues. The CDR3 DNA is TGCAGCGTTGATCCCCAGGACGGCACCTACGAGCAGTACTTC. Residues: CSVDPQDGTYEQYF.

This clonotype was detected ten times or more. The CDR3 loop is CSARGLAGVLAYNEQFF. In DNA, the CDR3 is TGCAGTGCTAGGGGACTAGCGGGAGTTTTAGCCTACAATGAGCAGTTCTTC. The rearrangement links TRBV20-1 to TRBJ2-1, with 14 bases identical to TRBD2. The V segment lost 3 bases and the J segment 2 bases; nucleotides outside the gene matches: 6. The CDR3 is 17 residues long. Germline lookup yields CDR1 DFQATT and CDR2 SNEGSKA (reference sequence).

This clonotype was observed a handful of times. The V gene is TRBV20-1, the J gene TRBJ2-1; D is undetermined. Germline V gives CDR1 DFQATT, CDR2 SNEGSKA (reference sequence). The CDR3 consists of 12 residues. Trimming left V 5 bases short and J 4 bases short, with 9 bases between. CDR3 region: CSALGNYNEQFF. The CDR3 nucleotides read TGCAGTGCTCTGGGTAATTACAATGAGCAGTTCTTC.

This clonotype was detected only once. The J gene is TRBJ2-5, the V gene TRBV2, with D possibly TRBD1 on 6 matching bases. This CDR3 spans 13 amino acids. V was cut by 5 bases and J by 3 bases, with 10 bases left in between. Per the germline V gene, CDR1 is SNHLY and CDR2 is FYNNEI. CDR3 residues: CASSTNREETQYF. In DNA, the CDR3 is TGTGCCAGCAGTACAAACAGGGAAGAGACCCAGTACTTC.

The chain recombines TRBV24-1 with TRBJ2-1, with D possibly TRBD1 on 6 matching bases. CDR1 and CDR2 from the germline V gene are KGHDR and SFDVKD. CDR3 length: 15 residues. V was cut by 5 bases and J by 4 bases, with 14 bases left in between. The CDR3: CATSGYRDTYNEQFF. The CDR3, as DNA: TGTGCCACCAGTGGGTACCGGGACACTTACAATGAGCAGTTCTTC.

To note about this clonotype: The junction differs from germline at one of its ends, possibly a read error. The chain is built from TRBV18 and TRBJ2-2; D might be TRBD2 (6 bases). This CDR3 is built from 15 residues. Germline-derived CDR1 and CDR2 are KGHSH and LQKENI. CDR3 DNA: TGTGCCAGCTCACCCCTCGGACGGGAGCACCGGGGAGCTGTTTTT. Amino acid sequence: CASSPLGREHRGAVF.

This clonotype was recorded a few times. The chain combines TRBV3-1 with TRBJ1-4, with a possible D match to TRBD1 (6 bases). Germline V gives CDR1 LGHDT, CDR2 YNNKEL (reference sequence). V lost 1 base to trimming and J lost 3 bases, with 9 bases between them. CDR3 length: 15 residues. The CDR3: CASSQAKGANEKLFF. The DNA of the CDR3 is TGTGCCAGCAGCCAAGCTAAGGGGGCTAATGAAAAACTGTTTTTT.

This clonotype came up a few times. V is TRBV18 and J is TRBJ1-6; D uncertain. V was clipped by 3 bases and J by 9 bases, with 15 bases between them. This CDR3 has 15 residues. Germline V gene data show CDR1 as KGHSH and CDR2 as LQKENI. CDR3 sequence: CASSPTRGAGSPLHF. CDR3 nucleotide sequence: TGTGCCAGCTCACCCACCCGGGGAGCGGGTTCACCCCTCCACTTT.